Described below is a single T cell receptor (beta chain) sequence and its context. The data stem from a study of blood T cell repertoires in COVID-19. Study summary: Donors in the United States, Italy and Spain gave samples during acute or convalescent COVID-19. Sample material is recorded as cDNA or gDNA derived from T cells, B-cell-depleted T cells, or PBMCs.

Profiled with immunoSEQ multiplex PCR; TCRdb holds only in-frame clones, not every one. The data hold roughly 190,000 clones, with about 88% observed a single time. Study members were between roughly 18 and 100 years old and lived in 20 to 30 US regions. The study counted Cohort 3 donors as recovered given two negative PCRs, clearance, or symptom resolution. The CDR3 spans 15 residues. V was pared by 0 bases and J by 9 bases, with 17 bases between. CDR1 and CDR2 from the germline V gene are MNHNS and SASEGT. Sequencing used PBMCs or T cells enriched from blood (not recorded which). The sequence derives from a woman aged 25 to 39 who had recovered from COVID-19. V is TRBV6-1 and J is TRBJ2-5, with a weak D call TRBD2 (6 bases). The CDR3 nucleotides are TGTGCCAGCAGTGAAGCTGGACGGAGGGTGCTCGCCCAGTACTTC. It yields the protein CASSEAGRRVLAQYF.